These 10 T cell receptor beta chains originate from one sample sequenced in a study of T cells in Graves' hyperthyroidism and ophthalmopathy. Amplification yielded TCR beta CDR3 regions, with RNA transcripts as the source. The HTBI primer set served for first-round RT-PCR of the TCR CDR3. One entry per CDR3 protein, called by TCRdb with MiXCR from the multiplex PCR reads. The repertoire has hundreds of thousands of distinct CDR3 sequences, 30% to 40% of them found once; the top ten carry 31%. Sequenced sample: blood. All receptors derive from a woman in her forties with Graves' hyperthyroidism.

This clonotype was detected only a few times. The chain couples TRBV4-3 to TRBJ1-4, with a possible D match to TRBD1 (5 bases). With 0 bases removed from V and 8 bases from J, the gap between germline ends came to 13 bases. Germline-derived CDR1 and CDR2 are LGHNA and YSLEER. The length of the CDR3 is 15 residues. The CDR3: CASSQDSGGDEKLFF. For the CDR3, the DNA is TGCGCCAGCAGCCAAGATTCGGGGGGGGACGAAAAACTGTTTTTT.

This sequence joins TRBV20-1 and TRBJ2-2; TRBD2 agrees at 9 bases. The CDR3 runs to 15 residues. Trimming at V came to 3 bases and at J to 4 bases, leaving 6 bases not matched to a gene. Germline CDR1 DFQATT, CDR2 SNEGSKA (reference sequence). The DNA of the CDR3 is TGCAGTGCTAGGGGGCTAGCGGGACTCACCGGGGAGCTGTTTTTT. Its translation: CSARGLAGLTGELFF.

In this sample, this clonotype turned up many times. The chain employs TRBV19 and TRBJ1-2; 7 nucleotides agree with TRBD1. The CDR3 totals 14 residues. Per the germline V gene, CDR1 is LNHDA and CDR2 is SQIVND (reference sequence). V lost 2 bases and J lost 2; bases outside the gene matches: 2. CDR3 sequence (DNA): TGTGCCAGTAGTATATCGGGACAGAACTATGGCTACACCTTC. Translated, it gives CASSISGQNYGYTF. The full variable domain, its missing parts supplied by reference TRBV19 and TRBJ1-2, is DGGITQSPKYLFRKEGQNVTLSCEQNLNHDAMYWYRQDPGQGLRLIYYSQIVNDFQKGDIAEGYSVSREKKESFPLTVTSAQKNPTAFYLCASSISGQNYGYTFGSGTRLTVV.

The chain recombines TRBV6-1 with TRBJ1-6; D uncertain. Looked up from germline, CDR1 is MNHNS and CDR2 is SASEGT. With 1 base removed from V and 9 bases from J, the gap between germline ends came to 19 bases. The CDR3 has 17 amino acids. The CDR3: CASSEGSGWGRSSPLHF. CDR3 DNA sequence: TGTGCCAGCAGTGAAGGATCGGGGTGGGGAAGAAGTTCACCCCTCCACTTT.

This clonotype was picked up many times. The J gene is TRBJ1-1, the V gene TRBV7-2; D might be TRBD1 (6 bases). The CDR3 spans 14 residues. Trimming took 0 bases from V and 6 from J, leaving 11 bases between them. Germline loops: CDR1 SGHTA, CDR2 FQGNSA. This CDR3 reads CASSLAGGLAEAFF. The DNA for the CDR3 is TGTGCCAGCAGCTTAGCTGGGGGCTTGGCTGAAGCTTTCTTT. Full variable domain (outside the CDR3, taken from reference TRBV7-2 and TRBJ1-1): GAGVSQSPSNKVTEKGKDVELRCDPISGHTALYWYRQSLGQGLEFLIYFQGNSAPDKSGLPSDRFSAERTGGSVSTLTIQRTQQEDSAVYLCASSLAGGLAEAFFGQGTRLTVV.

V gene TRBV20-1 combines with J gene TRBJ2-4; D may be TRBD1 or TRBD2 (6 bases each). The length of the CDR3 is 14 residues. V was pared by 2 bases and J by 8 bases, with 16 bases between. The germline V gene has CDR1 DFQATT and CDR2 SNEGSKA (reference sequence). CDR3 nucleotide sequence: TGCAGTGCTAGATCAGATCGGGGGCGAGACATTCAGTACTTC. Its translation is CSARSDRGRDIQYF.

The J gene is TRBJ2-7, the V gene TRBV20-1, with a tentative D call TRBD2 (7 bases). The CDR3 loop spans 14 amino acids. Per germline, CDR1 DFQATT and CDR2 SNEGSKA (reference sequence). V lost 0 bases to trimming and J lost 3 bases, with 12 bases between them. The CDR3 is CSAREGGPYYEQYF. The CDR3, as DNA: TGCAGTGCTAGAGAGGGGGGGCCTTACTACGAGCAGTACTTC.

As DNA, the CDR3 is TGTGCCAGTACTAGCGGGGGGGCTTACGTGCAGTTCTTC. This translates into CASTSGGAYVQFF. The chain uses TRBV2 and TRBJ2-1; TRBD2 agrees at 13 bases. CDR1 is SNHLY and CDR2 is FYNNEI in the germline V gene. V shed 9 bases, J shed 12 bases, and the junction held 8 bases outside the gene matches. CDR3 size: 13 residues.

The genes are TRBV9 and TRBJ1-1; no firm D call. The germline gives CDR1 SGDLS, CDR2 YYNGEE. This CDR3 has 16 residues. Trimming removed 7 bases at V and 0 bases at J, with 19 bases between. The CDR3 loop reads CASSPEMADMNTEAFF. For the CDR3, the DNA is TGTGCCAGCTCCCCCGAGATGGCAGACATGAACACTGAAGCTTTCTTT.

Only one count was recorded for this clonotype. This chain joins TRBV2 and TRBJ1-5; 10 bases map to TRBD1. The J segment lost 11 bases and the V segment lost 4 bases, leaving 11 bases of the junction unmatched. The CDR3 runs 15 residues. Germline V lookup: CDR1 SNHLY, CDR2 FYNNEI. The CDR3 protein is CASSALWTGGKTQHF. DNA of the CDR3: TGTGCCAGCAGTGCCCTTTGGACAGGGGGAAAGACCCAGCATTTT.